These T cell receptor beta chains were read from a single sample in a study of cytotoxic CD8 clonotypes in ibrutinib-treated CLL. Method: immunoSEQ multiplex PCR; TCRdb's copy keeps in-frame clones and lacks some. The table has about 49,000 clones, 69% seen once. The sample here was PBMCs, taken after 12 months of ibrutinib treatment. The receptor source for this set is a human donor with chronic lymphocytic leukemia. CDR3s leave out the opening cysteine and the closing phenylalanine or tryptophan.

j_call v_call cdr3_aa
TRBJ1-1 TRBV11-3 ASSKTGETEAF
TRBJ1-2 TRBV7-8 ASSLSSGRDYGYT
TRBJ2-5 TRBV19 ASSPLAGDNSRGTQY
TRBJ1-5 TRBV6-8 ASSRDGDSNQPQH
TRBJ1-2 TRBV7-9 ASSSQGVGGYT
TRBJ2-6 TRBV5-1 ASSSTGGLSGANVLT
TRBJ1-6 TRBV7-6 ASSLDLTGQSPLH
TRBJ1-5 TRBV6-5 ASSYRAARQPQH
TRBJ1-2 TRBV19 ASTDPGQDAGGYT
TRBJ2-5 TRBV18 ASSPPQRGGFETQY
TRBJ1-4 TRBV9 ASSVGKGPTNEKLF
TRBJ2-7 TRBV9 ASSVGQDYEQY
TRBJ2-7 TRBV18 ASSPPGSYEQY
TRBJ1-5 TRBV27 ASSPQRRQPQH
TRBJ2-7 TRBV30 AWGRVSSYEQY